These 14 T cell receptor beta chains came from one sample sequenced in a study of blood T cell repertoires in COVID-19. Sequencing used immunoSEQ multiplex PCR; TCRdb keeps in-frame clones, though not all of them. The sample has around 290,000 clones, around nine tenths seen once. Sequenced: PBMCs or T cells enriched from blood (not recorded which). The receptors stem from a woman between 25 and 40 years old who had recovered from COVID-19.

CDR3 in amino acids: CASSPFGYGYTF. The CDR3 nucleotides are TGTGCCAGCAGCCCCTTCGGCTATGGCTACACCTTC. This chain connects TRBV7-9 to TRBJ1-2; D gene unclear. CDR3 length: 12 amino acids. Germline CDR1 is SEHNR and CDR2 is FQNEAQ (reference sequence). V gave up 5 bases and J gave up 4 bases, with 8 bases separating them.

The V and J genes are TRBV30 and TRBJ2-2; 7 nucleotides line up with TRBD2. The CDR3 sequence is 14 residues long. Germline V gene sequence: CDR1 GTSNPN, CDR2 SVGIG (reference sequence). The trim removed 4 bases at V and 6 bases at J, leaving 8 bases unmatched. The CDR3 sequence is CAWKGGPGAGELFF. In nucleotides, the CDR3 is TGTGCCTGGAAGGGAGGGCCCGGAGCCGGGGAGCTGTTTTTT.

The rearrangement uses TRBV7-2 and TRBJ2-7; tentatively, D is TRBD2 (5 bases). Deletions cut 0 bases from V and 6 bases from J, with 9 bases between. Looked up from germline, CDR1 is SGHTA and CDR2 is FQGNSA. The CDR3 has 13 residues. The CDR3 sequence is CASSLARGSEQYF. The DNA of the CDR3 is TGTGCCAGCAGCTTAGCTCGGGGATCCGAGCAGTACTTC. Together with reference TRBV7-2 and TRBJ2-7, the CDR3 gives the full variable domain: GAGVSQSPSNKVTEKGKDVELRCDPISGHTALYWYRQSLGQGLEFLIYFQGNSAPDKSGLPSDRFSAERTGGSVSTLTIQRTQQEDSAVYLCASSLARGSEQYFGPGTRLTVT.

The genes are TRBV4-3 and TRBJ2-7; 9 positions match TRBD1. The CDR3 has 16 residues. Germline V lookup: CDR1 LGHNA, CDR2 YSLEER. V shed 0 bases, J shed 4 bases, and the junction held 7 bases outside the gene matches. The CDR3 loop is CASSQDYHRGQYEQYF. CDR3 coding DNA: TGCGCCAGCAGCCAAGATTATCACAGGGGGCAATACGAGCAGTACTTC.

This rearrangement joins TRBV9 to TRBJ2-3; TRBD1 agrees at 11 bases. V lost 0 bases and J lost 6; bases outside the gene matches: 3. CDR3 size: 15 residues. Germline values: CDR1 SGDLS, CDR2 YYNGEE. The CDR3 region is CASSVAGQGADTQYF. The CDR3 bases are TGTGCCAGCAGCGTAGCAGGACAGGGGGCCGATACGCAGTATTTT.

The chain recombines TRBV13 with TRBJ2-5; 9 bases map to TRBD1. Trimming took 5 bases from V and 3 from J; bases not matched to a gene: 7. The germline V gene has CDR1 PRHDT and CDR2 FYEKMQ (reference sequence). The CDR3 covers 15 residues. CDR3 residues: CASSQWTGVKETQYF. DNA for the CDR3: TGTGCCAGCAGCCAATGGACAGGGGTAAAAGAGACCCAGTACTTC.

V is TRBV11-2 and J is TRBJ2-7, with 11 bases matching TRBD2. The CDR3 sequence is 15 residues long. The V and J ends lost 2 bases and 6 bases, in that order; junction bases with no gene match: 6. Per the germline V gene, CDR1 is SGHAT and CDR2 is FQNNGV. CDR3 residues: CASSLPTSGSLEQYF. The CDR3 DNA is TGTGCCAGCAGCTTACCAACTAGCGGGAGTCTCGAGCAGTACTTC. Variable domain in full (rest from reference TRBV11-2 and TRBJ2-7): EAGVAQSPRYKIIEKRQSVAFWCNPISGHATLYWYQQILGQGPKLLIQFQNNGVVDDSQLPKDRFSAERLKGVDSTLKIQPAKLEDSAVYLCASSLPTSGSLEQYFGPGTRLTVT.

The V call is TRBV28, the J call TRBJ2-5; tentatively, D is TRBD1 (5 bases). Germline V lookup: CDR1 MDHEN, CDR2 SYDVKM. V lost 6 bases to trimming and J lost 5 bases, with 16 bases between them. The length of the CDR3 is 14 residues. CDR3 loop: CASRPGRVGETQYF. The CDR3 DNA follows: TGTGCCAGCAGGCCCGGCAGGGTGGGGGAGACCCAGTACTTC.

For the CDR3, the DNA is TGTGCCAGTAGTATTTTGGGAGAGACAGGGAAGAGGGGAGAGCAGTACTTC. Protein: CASSILGETGKRGEQYF. The V call is TRBV19, the J call TRBJ2-7, with 7 bases aligning to TRBD1. V lost 3 bases, J lost 7 bases, and 18 bases stayed unmatched. The CDR3 loop spans 17 amino acids. CDR1 is LNHDA, CDR2 SQIVND, per germline (reference sequence).

V and J are TRBV20-1 and TRBJ2-1, with 7 bases that match TRBD2. Trimming took 3 bases from V and 0 from J; bases not matched to a gene: 5. The CDR3 contains 15 residues. Germline V gene sequence: CDR1 DFQATT, CDR2 SNEGSKA (reference sequence). The CDR3 DNA follows: TGCAGTGCTAGTGACGGGAGGAGCTCCTACAATGAGCAGTTCTTC. Translating it yields CSASDGRSSYNEQFF.

The rearrangement joins TRBV30 to TRBJ2-1; tentatively, D is TRBD1 (5 bases). The CDR3 consists of 15 residues. Trimming removed 0 bases at V and 0 bases at J, with 9 bases between. CDR1 and CDR2 (germline): GTSNPN, SVGIG (reference sequence). The CDR3 DNA reads TGTGCCTGGAGTGTGACAGTCAGCTCCTACAATGAGCAGTTCTTC. Encoded protein: CAWSVTVSSYNEQFF. Together with reference TRBV30 and TRBJ2-1, the CDR3 gives the full variable domain: SQTIHQWPATLVQPVGSPLSLECTVEGTSNPNLYWYRQAAGRGLQLLFYSVGIGQISSEVPQNLSASRPQDRQFILSSKKLLLSDSGFYLCAWSVTVSSYNEQFFGPGTRLTVL.

As DNA, the CDR3 is TGTGCCAGCAGCCCAGATACTAGCCGTCCCTACGAGCAGTACTTC. Translation: CASSPDTSRPYEQYF. The rearrangement joins TRBV7-2 to TRBJ2-7; tentative D call: TRBD2 (6 bases). The CDR3 consists of 15 residues. The germline CDR1 and CDR2 sequences are SGHTA and FQGNSA. V gave up 5 bases and J gave up 2 bases, with 16 bases separating them.

The V and J genes are TRBV5-1 and TRBJ2-5; 7 nucleotides agree with TRBD1. Germline trimming cut 0 bases from V and 1 base from J; bases unmatched to any gene: 3. The germline V gene has CDR1 SGHRS and CDR2 YFSETQ. The CDR3 loop spans 15 amino acids. The CDR3 sequence is CASSLGQGGQETQYF. The CDR3 nucleotides read TGCGCCAGCAGCTTGGGACAGGGTGGCCAAGAGACCCAGTACTTC.

The rearrangement links TRBV28 to TRBJ2-7; the D gene is possibly TRBD2 (5 bases). The CDR3 runs 14 residues. V was trimmed by 7 bases and J by 0 bases, leaving 13 bases between them. Germline loops: CDR1 MDHEN, CDR2 SYDVKM. The CDR3 nucleotides are TGTGCCAGCAAGGGCGGAGGCCTCTCCTACGAGCAGTACTTC. The encoded protein is CASKGGGLSYEQYF. The full variable domain, completed using reference TRBV28 and TRBJ2-7, is DVKVTQSSRYLVKRTGEKVFLECVQDMDHENMFWYRQDPGLGLRLIYFSYDVKMKEKGDIPEGYSVSREKKERFSLILESASTNQTSMYLCASKGGGLSYEQYFGPGTRLTVT.